The rows below give T cell receptor beta chains drawn from one sample of a study of cytomegalovirus exposure and HLA in healthy donors. The assay was immunoSEQ multiplex PCR, and TCRdb's table has in-frame clones only and misses some. The sample includes around 150,000 clones, around three quarters of them seen just once. The sequenced material came from PBMCs. These receptors were obtained from a woman in her forties in good health and CMV-seronegative. Each CDR3 is given with its conserved first and last residue. The order of the fields is V gene, J gene, CDR3 protein.

>TRBV4-1|TRBJ2-7
CASSQDGGHEQYF
>TRBV7-8|TRBJ2-7
CASSLALAGIEQYF
>TRBV28|TRBJ2-7
CASRLQDSPKFYEQYF
>TRBV28|TRBJ1-5
CATQRTGGQPQHF
>TRBV5-6|TRBJ2-1
CASSLSGGTDEQFF
>TRBV30|TRBJ2-3
CAWSAGTRATDTQYF
>TRBV7-9|TRBJ1-1
CSSSFSSLGGAFF
>TRBV7-9|TRBJ2-3
CASSSSWEGTDTQYF
>TRBV27|TRBJ2-1
CASSTLFPGGLVNEQFF
>TRBV5-4|TRBJ2-5
CASSLGSAPLAGKFQETQYF
>TRBV27|TRBJ2-5
CASSFSRTSPITRETQYF
>TRBV7-9|TRBJ1-4
CASSSLEGSTNEKLFF
>TRBV2|TRBJ1-1
CASNGGTGVIMNTEAFF
>TRBV7-9|TRBJ2-2
CASSLGGGPGELFF
>TRBV5-1|TRBJ2-3
CASSLERSTDTQYF
>TRBV6-5|TRBJ2-7
CASTRGGTASYEQYF
>TRBV18|TRBJ1-2
CASSPGTGANYGYTF
>TRBV4-2|TRBJ2-2
CASSQVLVGGGELFF
>TRBV19|TRBJ2-3
CASSIGYREDTQYF
>TRBV5-4|TRBJ2-7
CASSWRFSYEQYF